The clone carrying this T cell receptor beta chain was detected a few times. Its antigen is unidentified. CDR3 length: 14 amino acids. CDR1 MGHRA and CDR2 YSYEKL come from the germline V gene. The germline V and J ends were trimmed by 4 bases and 0 bases, with 9 bases remaining between them. Treatment defined: oral pan-JAK inhibitor, 5-10 mg twice daily. The data stem from a study of CD8+ T cells in alopecia areata. cDNA prepared by RNA extraction and subsequent reverse transcription served as the template for sequencing. Sequencing used immunoSEQ multiplex PCR; TCRdb keeps in-frame clones, though not all of them. Of about 120,000 clones in the sample, 53% were seen once. Findings and caveats of the study: Normal skin's resident alphabeta T cells are also sequenced in scalp samples.

This receptor was obtained from a human donor with alopecia areata. The gene calls are TRBV4-1 and TRBJ2-5; D is undetermined. Sequencing used CD4+ T cells sorted from blood, obtained at week 4, from a patient treated with tofacitinib. CDR3 in DNA: TGCGCCAGCAGCCCATCTCCGTACCAAGAGACCCAGTACTTC. Its translation is CASSPSPYQETQYF.